This T cell receptor beta chain was profiled in a study of shared clonotypes between healthy human individuals. Points from the study as a whole: The sampled material consisted only of blood, and tissue repertoires are likely to differ.

Measured with immunoSEQ multiplex PCR; TCRdb has only the in-frame clones, and not every one. The data contain millions of clones, 95% of them singletons. This clone was observed once. Its cognate antigen is unknown. At the DNA level, this CDR3 is encoded by other sequences in the same sample as well. Germline-derived CDR1 and CDR2 are SGHTA and FQGNSA. The trim removed 1 base at V and 3 bases at J, leaving 3 bases unmatched. This CDR3 contains 15 residues. The study separated CD4+ cells into CD45RA+ naive and CD45RA-negative memory subsets. This chain joins TRBV7-2 and TRBJ2-7; 10 bases agree with TRBD2. This TCR was sampled from a man aged 18 to 29 in good health. Sequencing used naive CD4+ T cells sorted from blood. Specified subset: CD45RA+ positively selected. CDR3 DNA: TGTGCCAGCAGCTTAGGCCCTAGCGGGAGCTACGAGCAGTACTTC. Protein sequence: CASSLGPSGSYEQYF.